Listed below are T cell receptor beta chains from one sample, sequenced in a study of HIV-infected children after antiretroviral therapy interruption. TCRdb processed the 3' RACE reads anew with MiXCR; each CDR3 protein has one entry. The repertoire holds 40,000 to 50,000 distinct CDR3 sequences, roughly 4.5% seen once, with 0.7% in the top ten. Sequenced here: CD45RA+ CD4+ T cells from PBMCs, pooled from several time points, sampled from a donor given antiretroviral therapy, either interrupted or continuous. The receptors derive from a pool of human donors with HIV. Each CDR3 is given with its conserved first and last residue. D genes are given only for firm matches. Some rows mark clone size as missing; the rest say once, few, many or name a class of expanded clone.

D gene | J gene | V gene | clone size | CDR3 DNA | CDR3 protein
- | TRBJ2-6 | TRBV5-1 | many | TGCGCCAGCAGCTTGGGCGGAAACTCTGGGGCCAACGTCCTGACTTTC | CASSLGGNSGANVLTF
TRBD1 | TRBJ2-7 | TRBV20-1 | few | TGCAGTGCCGCTACAGGGGGGTACGAGCAGTACTTC | CSAATGGYEQYF
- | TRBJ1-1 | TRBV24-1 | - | TGTGCCACCGAGGGGACCCCCGGAACTGAAGCTTTCTTT | CATEGTPGTEAFF
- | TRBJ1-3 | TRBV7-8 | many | TGTGCCAGCAGCATAAGACCGCTCTCTGGAAACACCATATATTTT | CASSIRPLSGNTIYF
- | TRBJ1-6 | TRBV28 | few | TGTGCCAGCAGCCCCGCCCAGCCGGGTAGTTCACCCCTCCACTTT | CASSPAQPGSSPLHF
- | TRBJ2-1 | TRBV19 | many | TGTGCCAGTAGTATAAGCCCCAACCCGGGAGACAATGAGCAGTTCTTC | CASSISPNPGDNEQFF
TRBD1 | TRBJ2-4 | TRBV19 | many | TGTGCCAGCTTAGGACAGGGGGCGGGCGAAAACATTCAGTACTTC | CASLGQGAGENIQYF
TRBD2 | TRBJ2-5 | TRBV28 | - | TGTGCCAGCAAGGTGTCGGGGGGGCCTGTGACCCAGTACTTC | CASKVSGGPVTQYF
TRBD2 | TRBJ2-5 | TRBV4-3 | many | TGCGCCAGCAGCCAAGGGCCTACTAGCGAAGAGACCCAGTACTTC | CASSQGPTSEETQYF
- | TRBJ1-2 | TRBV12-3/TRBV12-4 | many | TGTGCCAGCAGTTTAGGAGGGGGGGGCTACACCTTC | CASSLGGGGYTF
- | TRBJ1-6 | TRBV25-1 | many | TGTGCCAGCAGTGAATTAAGTCCCCAATTCGGGTCACCCCTCCACTTT | CASSELSPQFGSPLHF
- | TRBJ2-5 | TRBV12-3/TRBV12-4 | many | TGTGCCAGCACCAGAGGGGTCTACGAGACCCAGTACTTC | CASTRGVYETQYF